This T cell receptor (beta chain) emerged from a study of regulatory T cells in long-lasting Graves disease. Building of the TCR beta libraries involved iRepertoire HTBI primers and Arm-PCR of CDR3 regions. In TCRdb, the multiplex PCR reads were re-called with MiXCR into one record per CDR3 protein. The sample has a few hundred thousand distinct CDR3 sequences, about a sixth seen once; the top ten hold around 20%. There are a few counts of this clonotype. V was pared by 4 bases and J by 0 bases, with 12 bases between. Germline CDR1 reads MNHEY; CDR2 reads SVGAGI. The CDR3 is 15 amino acids. The sample's time point: newly diagnosed GD, antithyroid drugs for less than 3 months. PBMC-extracted RNA yielded the TCR library. These records were also assigned to another study, of T cells in Graves' hyperthyroidism and ophthalmopathy.

The clonotype was recovered from a young woman with Graves disease. The input for sequencing was peripheral blood mononuclear cells (PBMCs), taken at new diagnosis, from a patient treated with antithyroid drugs. V gene TRBV6-5 combines with J gene TRBJ1-1; D gene ambiguous. The CDR3 reads CASSLSFSLNTEAFF. CDR3 nucleotide sequence: TGTGCCAGCAGTTTATCCTTCAGCTTGAACACTGAAGCTTTCTTT.